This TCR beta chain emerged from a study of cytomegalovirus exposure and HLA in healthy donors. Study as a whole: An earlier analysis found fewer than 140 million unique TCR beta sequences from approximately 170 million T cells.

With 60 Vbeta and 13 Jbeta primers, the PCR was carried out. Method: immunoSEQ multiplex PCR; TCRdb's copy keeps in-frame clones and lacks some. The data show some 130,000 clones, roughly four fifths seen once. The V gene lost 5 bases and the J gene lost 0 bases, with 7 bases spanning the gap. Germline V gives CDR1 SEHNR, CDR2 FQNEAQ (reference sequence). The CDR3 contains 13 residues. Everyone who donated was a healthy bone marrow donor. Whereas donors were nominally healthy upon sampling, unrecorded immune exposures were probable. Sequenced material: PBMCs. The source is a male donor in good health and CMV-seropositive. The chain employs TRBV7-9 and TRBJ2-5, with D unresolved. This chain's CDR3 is CASSPIYQETQYF. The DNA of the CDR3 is TGTGCCAGCAGCCCCATTTACCAAGAGACCCAGTACTTC. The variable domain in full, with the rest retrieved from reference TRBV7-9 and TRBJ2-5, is DTGVSQNPRHKITKRGQNVTFRCDPISEHNRLYWYRQTLGQGPEFLTYFQNEAQLEKSRLLSDRFSAERPKGSFSTLEIQRTEQGDSAMYLCASSPIYQETQYFGPGTRLLVL.